This TCR beta chain was captured by sequencing in a study of blood T cell repertoires in COVID-19. Assay: immunoSEQ multiplex PCR; the TCRdb copy retains only in-frame clones and omits some. Altogether 150,000 to 200,000 clones are present, roughly nine tenths being singletons, with the ten largest covering 1.5% to 2%. This TCR derives from a man younger than 35 who had recovered from COVID-19. The source material was peripheral blood.

Written as DNA, the CDR3 is TGTGCCACCAGCAGAGACCGCCAGGCTTTCGGCACTGAAGCTTTCTTT. Translation: CATSRDRQAFGTEAFF. V and J are TRBV15 and TRBJ1-1; D uncertain. The V gene's germline CDR1 is LNHNV and CDR2 YYDKDF (reference sequence). Deletions cut 0 bases from V and 4 bases from J, with 15 bases between. The CDR3 is made up of 16 amino acids.